What follows are 31 T cell receptor beta chains derived from one specimen sequenced in a study of blood T cell repertoires in COVID-19. The data were produced by immunoSEQ multiplex PCR, yet TCRdb's version contains in-frame clones alone and is incomplete. The profile shows 120,000 to 150,000 clones, roughly 80% of them singletons. Material: PBMCs or T cells enriched from blood (not recorded which). These TCRs come from a woman aged 18-35 years who had been exposed to COVID-19.

V gene TRBV30 combines with J gene TRBJ1-1; TRBD1 matches 8 bases. Per the germline V gene, CDR1 is GTSNPN and CDR2 is SVGIG (reference sequence). V gave up 6 bases and J gave up 4 bases; unmatched junction bases: 7. The CDR3 spans 13 residues. DNA of the CDR3: TGTGCCTGCACCCGTACAGGGGGCACTGAAGCTTTCTTT. Translated: CACTRTGGTEAFF.

This sequence joins TRBV18 and TRBJ2-3; D unresolved. Looked up from germline, CDR1 is KGHSH and CDR2 is LQKENI. The CDR3 spans 13 residues. The V end was cut by 3 bases, the J end by 0 bases, with 4 bases between. The CDR3 is CASSPPSTDTQYF. Here the CDR3 DNA reads TGTGCCAGCTCACCCCCTAGCACAGATACGCAGTATTTT.

The CDR3: CASSQDQAGGPLETQYF. The DNA of the CDR3 is TGCGCCAGCAGCCAAGATCAGGCGGGAGGGCCTCTAGAGACCCAGTACTTC. The chain recombines TRBV4-1 with TRBJ2-5, with 9 positions matching TRBD2. The CDR3 has 17 residues. V lost 0 bases, J lost 4 bases, and 9 bases stayed unmatched. From germline, CDR1 is MGHRA and CDR2 YSYEKL.

This chain joins TRBV28 and TRBJ1-2; D gene unclear. The germline V gene has CDR1 MDHEN and CDR2 SYDVKM. The CDR3 is made up of 11 amino acids. V lost 8 bases and J lost 7, with 11 bases in between. As DNA, the CDR3 is TGTGCCAGCTCTGGTGGCCTTGGCTACACCTTC. Translating gives CASSGGLGYTF.

The CDR3 DNA is TGTGCCAGCAGTTTAGTCCTCGGACAGGGAAACTACGAGCAGTACTTC. It translates to CASSLVLGQGNYEQYF. This rearrangement joins TRBV28 to TRBJ2-7; TRBD1 agrees at 8 bases. CDR3 size: 16 residues. The ends lost 2 bases at V and 3 bases at J; junction bases unmatched: 9. CDR1 is MDHEN and CDR2 is SYDVKM in the germline V gene.

The chain couples TRBV29-1 to TRBJ2-7, with 9 bases identical to TRBD2. J gave up 5 bases and V 4 bases, and 9 bases lay outside the gene matches. Per germline, CDR1 SQVTM and CDR2 ANQGSEA. The CDR3 spans 14 residues. The CDR3 DNA follows: TGCAGCGTTGGGATAGCGGGAGCCCTCCACGAGCAGTACTTC. Its protein product is CSVGIAGALHEQYF.

The chain uses TRBV28 and TRBJ2-7; D is uncertain. V lost 10 bases to trimming and J lost 3 bases, with 10 bases between them. This CDR3 contains 11 residues. The germline gives CDR1 MDHEN, CDR2 SYDVKM. The CDR3 loop reads CATDSLYEQYF. The CDR3 DNA reads TGTGCCACCGACTCCCTCTACGAGCAGTACTTC.

This sequence joins TRBV19 and TRBJ2-3; possible D gene TRBD2, 6 bases. V lost 3 bases and J lost 1, with 17 bases in between. Germline values: CDR1 LNHDA, CDR2 SQIVND (reference sequence). The CDR3 sequence is 17 residues long. The CDR3 nucleotides are TGTGCCAGTAGTATTTCTTTTAGCGGCGCCCGCACAGATACGCAGTATTTT. This gives the protein CASSISFSGARTDTQYF. The whole variable domain, remainder taken from reference TRBV19 and TRBJ2-3, is DGGITQSPKYLFRKEGQNVTLSCEQNLNHDAMYWYRQDPGQGLRLIYYSQIVNDFQKGDIAEGYSVSREKKESFPLTVTSAQKNPTAFYLCASSISFSGARTDTQYFGPGTRLTVL.

This chain uses TRBV28 with TRBJ2-3; 7 bases agree with TRBD2. The junction had 4 bases not matched to a gene; V was cut back by 5 bases and J by 2 bases. CDR1 is MDHEN and CDR2 is SYDVKM in the germline V gene. CDR3 length: 14 residues. CDR3 residues: CASSDRGDTDTQYF. As DNA, the CDR3 is TGTGCCAGCAGTGACCGGGGGGACACAGATACGCAGTATTTT. The full variable domain, its missing parts supplied by reference TRBV28 and TRBJ2-3, is DVKVTQSSRYLVKRTGEKVFLECVQDMDHENMFWYRQDPGLGLRLIYFSYDVKMKEKGDIPEGYSVSREKKERFSLILESASTNQTSMYLCASSDRGDTDTQYFGPGTRLTVL.

V usage is TRBV11-1 and J usage is TRBJ2-7; D remains ambiguous. Germline V gives CDR1 SGHAT, CDR2 FQDESV (reference sequence). The germline V and J ends were trimmed by 4 bases and 3 bases, with 13 bases remaining between them. This CDR3 contains 14 residues. CDR3 protein: CASSSLAGVYEQYF. CDR3 DNA sequence: TGTGCCAGCAGCTCCCTGGCCGGAGTCTACGAGCAGTACTTC.

The V and J genes are TRBV6-5 and TRBJ1-1; TRBD1 agrees at 8 bases. Per the germline V gene, CDR1 is MNHEY and CDR2 is SVGAGI. J lost 7 bases, V lost 5 bases, and 6 bases had no gene match. This CDR3 is built from 13 residues. CDR3 bases: TGTGCCAGCAGTCGACAGGGGACGGTTGAAGCTTTCTTT. Protein: CASSRQGTVEAFF.

This clone was counted a single time. The chain employs TRBV28 and TRBJ2-5; TRBD1 agrees at 11 bases. The CDR3 consists of 18 residues. With V trimmed by 5 bases and J by 5 bases, 16 bases remained unmatched. Germline V gene sequence: CDR1 MDHEN, CDR2 SYDVKM. The CDR3 loop is CASSRTGGLAGYVETQYF. DNA of the CDR3: TGTGCCAGCAGTAGGACAGGGGGCCTCGCGGGTTATGTGGAGACCCAGTACTTC.

The chain combines TRBV5-1 with TRBJ2-3; TRBD2 aligns across 11 bases. CDR1 and CDR2 (germline): SGHRS, YFSETQ. Losses at the gene ends were 3 bases for V and 2 bases for J; bases not matched to a gene: 5. CDR3 length equals 16 residues. CDR3: CASSSGTSGYTDTQYF. The CDR3 DNA reads as TGCGCCAGCAGCTCCGGGACTAGCGGTTACACAGATACGCAGTATTTT.

The V call is TRBV5-4, the J call TRBJ1-3; TRBD1 might be the D (5 bases). Trimming removed 6 bases at V and 4 bases at J, with 14 bases between. The CDR3 is 14 residues long. The germline V gene encodes CDR1 SGHNT and CDR2 YYREEE (reference sequence). The DNA for the CDR3 is TGTGCCAGCAACCAAGGGACTTCAGGAAACACCATATATTTT. This encodes CASNQGTSGNTIYF. Using reference TRBV5-4 and TRBJ1-3 for the parts outside the CDR3, the full variable domain is ETGVTQSPTHLIKTRGQQVTLRCSSQSGHNTVSWYQQALGQGPQFIFQYYREEENGRGNFPPRFSGLQFPNYSSELNVNALELDDSALYLCASNQGTSGNTIYFGEGSWLTVV.

V and J are TRBV30 and TRBJ1-6; 7 bases are a match to TRBD1. Trimming at V came to 2 bases and at J to 13 bases, leaving 5 bases not matched to a gene. Germline V gives CDR1 GTSNPN, CDR2 SVGIG (reference sequence). The CDR3 consists of 12 residues. CDR3 residues: CAWSPQGPPLHF. The CDR3 DNA reads as TGTGCCTGGAGTCCACAGGGGCCGCCCCTCCACTTT. The full variable domain, its missing parts supplied by reference TRBV30 and TRBJ1-6, is SQTIHQWPATLVQPVGSPLSLECTVEGTSNPNLYWYRQAAGRGLQLLFYSVGIGQISSEVPQNLSASRPQDRQFILSSKKLLLSDSGFYLCAWSPQGPPLHFGNGTRLTVT.

This chain uses TRBV19 with TRBJ1-4; tentatively, D is TRBD1 (6 bases). Per germline, CDR1 LNHDA and CDR2 SQIVND (reference sequence). This CDR3 region has 13 residues. The germline V and J ends were trimmed by 6 bases and 14 bases, with 19 bases remaining between them. The CDR3 reads CASSQGSGLDLFF. For the CDR3, the DNA is TGTGCCAGTAGCCAGGGGAGCGGTTTAGACCTGTTTTTT.

This chain's CDR3 is CASSYILAGGPNIQYF. The CDR3 nucleotides are TGTGCCAGCAGTTATATACTAGCGGGAGGGCCAAACATTCAGTACTTC. V and J are TRBV6-5 and TRBJ2-4, with 13 bases matching TRBD2. V dropped 3 bases and J dropped 6; count of bases not matched to a gene: 5. The germline V gene encodes CDR1 MNHEY and CDR2 SVGAGI. The CDR3 is 16 amino acids.

The chain uses TRBV3-1 (or the pseudogene TRBV3-2) and TRBJ2-7, with D possibly TRBD2 on 6 matching bases. Trimming left V 4 bases short and J 7 bases short, with 17 bases between. CDR3 length equals 14 residues. The germline CDR1 and CDR2 sequences are LGHDT and YNNKEL (reference sequence). The CDR3 here is CASSLGTPGGEQYF. In DNA form, the CDR3 reads TGTGCCAGCAGCCTTGGGACTCCGGGTGGGGAGCAGTACTTC.

This clone was recorded a few times. The chain combines TRBV7-2 with TRBJ2-5, with 15 positions matching TRBD2. J was trimmed by 4 bases and V by 3 bases; bases with no gene match: 0. Per the germline V gene, CDR1 is SGHTA and CDR2 is FQGNSA. There are 15 residues in the CDR3. CDR3 sequence (DNA): TGTGCCAGCAGCTTGGGACTAGCGGGAGGAGAGACCCAGTACTTC. It yields the protein CASSLGLAGGETQYF.

The rearrangement joins TRBV15 to TRBJ2-7; D is undetermined. The CDR3 runs to 15 residues. In germline, CDR1 is LNHNV, CDR2 YYDKDF (reference sequence). V was clipped by 0 bases and J by 5 bases, with 14 bases between them. Here the CDR3 reads CATSRDSVRTHEQYF. The CDR3 nucleotides are TGTGCCACCAGCAGAGATTCAGTAAGAACCCACGAGCAGTACTTC.

This chain uses TRBV28 with TRBJ2-1; 7 nucleotides agree with TRBD2. The CDR3 extends over 14 amino acids. Trimming took 6 bases from V and 0 from J; bases not matched to a gene: 2. Per the germline V gene, CDR1 is MDHEN and CDR2 is SYDVKM. The CDR3 reads CASRIAGSYNEQFF. CDR3 nucleotides: TGTGCCAGCAGAATAGCGGGCTCCTACAATGAGCAGTTCTTC.

This clone appeared a single time. V usage is TRBV30 and J usage is TRBJ1-5, with D hard to call. Germline loops: CDR1 GTSNPN, CDR2 SVGIG (reference sequence). The CDR3 has 13 amino acids. The V gene lost 3 bases and the J gene lost 3 bases, with 9 bases spanning the gap. DNA of the CDR3: TGTGCCTGGAGCTCGGTTTACAATCAGCCCCAGCATTTT. This sequence encodes CAWSSVYNQPQHF.

This rearrangement joins TRBV3-1 (or the pseudogene TRBV3-2) to TRBJ2-5; 9 bases are shared with TRBD1. Trimming cost V 3 bases and J 6 bases; bases outside gene matches: 5. This CDR3 has 14 residues. CDR1 and CDR2 (germline): LGHDT, YNNKEL (reference sequence). CDR3 amino acids: CASSQPGTGKTQYF. The CDR3 coding sequence is TGTGCCAGCAGCCAGCCCGGGACAGGGAAGACCCAGTACTTC.

V is TRBV4-3 and J is TRBJ2-1; 10 nucleotides align to TRBD2. The CDR3 extends over 17 amino acids. Germline V gene data show CDR1 as LGHNA and CDR2 as YSLEER. With V trimmed by 1 base and J by 6 bases, 9 bases remained unmatched. In DNA form, the CDR3 reads TGCGCCAGCAGCCAAGGATCTAGCGGGAGCGCTTCCAATGAGCAGTTCTTC. This gives the protein CASSQGSSGSASNEQFF.

J is TRBJ2-3 and V is TRBV5-1; maybe TRBD1 (6 bases). The V gene's germline CDR1 is SGHRS and CDR2 YFSETQ. V lost 4 bases and J lost 5, with 20 bases in between. The CDR3 has 16 amino acids. CDR3 in amino acids: CASSPDSGQRRDTQYF. In DNA, the CDR3 is TGCGCCAGCAGCCCCGACTCGGGACAAAGGCGAGATACGCAGTATTTT.

This chain uses TRBV9 with TRBJ2-3; D may be TRBD2 (6 bases). Deletions cut 0 bases from V and 7 bases from J, with 15 bases between. Germline CDR1 reads SGDLS; CDR2 reads YYNGEE. The CDR3 has 15 residues. The CDR3 coding sequence is TGTGCCAGCAGCGTAGGGGTTGTAGCGGACCATACGCAGTATTTT. Translating it yields CASSVGVVADHTQYF.

The chain links TRBV29-1 to TRBJ2-1; 9 bases align to TRBD2. Per the germline V gene, CDR1 is SQVTM and CDR2 is ANQGSEA. This CDR3 has 15 residues. V shed 3 bases, J shed 5 bases, and the junction held 8 bases outside the gene matches. CDR3 sequence: CSVEGLAGWDNEQFF. The CDR3 bases are TGCAGCGTTGAGGGGCTAGCGGGATGGGACAATGAGCAGTTCTTC.

This chain links TRBV3-1 (or the pseudogene TRBV3-2) with TRBJ2-1; D is undetermined. This CDR3 has 11 residues. V gave up 5 bases and J gave up 7 bases, with 6 bases separating them. Per the germline V gene, CDR1 is LGHDT and CDR2 is YNNKEL (reference sequence). This CDR3 is CASSNMNEQFF. CDR3 coding DNA: TGTGCCAGCAGCAACATGAATGAGCAGTTCTTC.

The chain has TRBV7-6 and TRBJ1-2, with TRBD1 identical over 12 bases. CDR3 length: 16 amino acids. Germline V gene sequence: CDR1 SGHVS, CDR2 FNYEAQ. V gave up 1 base and J gave up 7 bases; unmatched junction bases: 7. CDR3 nucleotides: TGTGCCAGCAGCTTAGGCCCCGGGACAGGGGGCCGTGGCTACACCTTC. Protein: CASSLGPGTGGRGYTF.

In DNA, the CDR3 is TGTGCCAGCAGTTTGCGCGTAGCGGGAGTTTCTTACAATGAGCAGTTCTTC. Encoded protein: CASSLRVAGVSYNEQFF. The chain combines TRBV27 with TRBJ2-1; 9 bases are a match to TRBD2. The germline V gene has CDR1 MNHEY and CDR2 SMNVEV (reference sequence). The V gene end was trimmed by 3 bases and the J gene end by 4 bases; junction bases not matched to a gene: 10. The CDR3 runs to 17 residues.

The chain couples TRBV28 to TRBJ1-1; 9 nucleotides agree with TRBD1. The germline V gene has CDR1 MDHEN and CDR2 SYDVKM. This CDR3 region has 16 residues. Trimming removed 5 bases from V and 6 bases from J; junction bases left unmatched: 13. This CDR3 reads CASSPWGQGVLSEAFF. In DNA form, the CDR3 reads TGTGCCAGCAGTCCATGGGGACAGGGAGTTCTCTCTGAAGCTTTCTTT. Full variable domain (rest looked up from reference TRBV28 and TRBJ1-1): DVKVTQSSRYLVKRTGEKVFLECVQDMDHENMFWYRQDPGLGLRLIYFSYDVKMKEKGDIPEGYSVSREKKERFSLILESASTNQTSMYLCASSPWGQGVLSEAFFGQGTRLTVV.